This T cell receptor (beta chain) is from a study of T cells in Graves' hyperthyroidism and ophthalmopathy. Trimming took 6 bases from V and 7 from J, leaving 18 bases between them. Germline V gene lookup returns CDR1 DFQATT and CDR2 SNEGSKA (reference sequence). The CDR3 has 13 residues. TCR beta CDR3 sequences were amplified from RNA transcripts. Using the HTBI primer set, a first-round RT-PCR was run on the TCR CDR3. One entry per CDR3 protein results from TCRdb running MiXCR on the multiplex PCR reads. The table shows approximately 520,000 distinct CDR3 sequences, with less than 25% occurring only once. This clonotype was counted many times.

V is TRBV20-1 and J is TRBJ1-1, with no clear D. Sample: blood. The sequence was collected from a man in his late teens or twenties with Graves' hyperthyroidism. The DNA for the CDR3 is TGCAGTGCACGGGATAGGGAGTGGGGTGAAGCTTTCTTT. This codes for CSARDREWGEAFF.